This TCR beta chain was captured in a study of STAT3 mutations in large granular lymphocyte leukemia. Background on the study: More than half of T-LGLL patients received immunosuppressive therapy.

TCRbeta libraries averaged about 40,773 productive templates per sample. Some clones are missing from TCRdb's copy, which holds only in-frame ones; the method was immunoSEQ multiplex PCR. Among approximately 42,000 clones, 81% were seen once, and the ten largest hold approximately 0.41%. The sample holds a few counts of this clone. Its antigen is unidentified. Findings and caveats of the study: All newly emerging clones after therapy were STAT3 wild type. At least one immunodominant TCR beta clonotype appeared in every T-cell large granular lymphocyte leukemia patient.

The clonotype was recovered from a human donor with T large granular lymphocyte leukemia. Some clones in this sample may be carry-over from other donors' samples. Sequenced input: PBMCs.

The CDR3 bases are TGTGCCAGCAGGCTTCCCCCTAATGAGCAGTTCTTC. It yields the protein CASRLPPNEQFF. V usage is TRBV7-8 and J usage is TRBJ2-1; no reliable D call. Germline-derived CDR1 and CDR2 are SGHVS and FQNEAQ. Between the trimmed V and J ends, which lost 6 bases and 7 bases, there was a span of 10 bases. This CDR3 region has 12 residues.